What follows are 22 T cell receptor beta chains derived from one specimen sequenced in a study of immune heterogeneity within non-small cell lung tumors. It was with 32 V and 13 J primers that multiplex PCR amplified TCR beta CDR3. TCRdb passed the multiplex PCR reads through MiXCR, listing each CDR3 protein once. The sample contains more than 10,000 distinct CDR3 sequences, roughly 23% of which appear only once. Genomic DNA extracted from bulk tumor tissue served as template. A total of about 0.55 ug was used per sample. Multiple widely separated biopsies were taken from each primary tumor at surgery. The cohort was untreated, with newly diagnosed non-small cell lung cancer undergoing curative surgery. Sequenced sample: lung tumor tissue. The receptor source for this set is a man in his fifties with non-small cell lung cancer.

This clonotype has a handful of counts. CDR3 protein: CSAPTGTDTQYF. The CDR3 DNA follows: TGCAGTGCCCCGACAGGCACAGATACGCAGTATTTT. V and J are TRBV20-1 and TRBJ2-3; possibly TRBD1 for D (5 bases). This CDR3 comprises 12 residues. The ends were cut back, 6 bases at V and 1 base at J, with 8 bases in the middle. CDR1 is DFQATT, CDR2 SNEGSKA, per germline (reference sequence).

V and J are TRBV3-1 and TRBJ1-5; D uncertain. CDR3 size: 12 residues. The V gene's germline CDR1 is LGHDT and CDR2 YNNKEL (reference sequence). Trimming took 8 bases from V and 4 from J, leaving 9 bases between them. The CDR3 here is CASSSVNQPQHF. The CDR3, as DNA: TGTGCCAGCTCAAGCGTTAATCAGCCCCAGCATTTT. Complete variable domain (other parts from reference TRBV3-1 and TRBJ1-5): DTAVSQTPKYLVTQMGNDKSIKCEQNLGHDTMYWYKQDSKKFLKIMFSYNNKELIINETVPNRFSPKSPDKAHLNLHINSLELGDSAVYFCASSSVNQPQHFGDGTRLSIL.

This clonotype was observed many times. The chain recombines TRBV5-1 with TRBJ2-7; 7 bases line up with TRBD1. The V and J ends lost 5 bases and 0 bases, in that order; junction bases with no gene match: 5. The CDR3 extends over 14 amino acids. CDR1 is SGHRS and CDR2 is YFSETQ in the germline V gene. The CDR3 reads CASRPGTASYEQYF. Written as DNA, the CDR3 is TGCGCCAGCAGACCCGGGACAGCCTCCTACGAGCAGTACTTC. Full variable domain (remainder filled in from reference TRBV5-1 and TRBJ2-7): KAGVTQTPRYLIKTRGQQVTLSCSPISGHRSVSWYQQTPGQGLQFLFEYFSETQRNKGNFPGRFSGRQFSNSRSEMNVSTLELGDSALYLCASRPGTASYEQYFGPGTRLTVT.

This clonotype was recorded many times. Relative to the germline gene, one junction end is altered; a read error may explain this. The chain has TRBV19 and TRBJ1-3, with D possibly TRBD1 on 5 matching bases. CDR3 length equals 15 residues. Germline V gene data show CDR1 as LNHDA and CDR2 as SQIVND (reference sequence). CDR3: CVSRFDRLSGNTIYF. The CDR3 region has the DNA TGTGTCAGTAGATTCGACAGACTCTCTGGAAACACCATATATTTT.

This clonotype counts as medium-sized. The V and J genes are TRBV5-1 and TRBJ1-3; 9 bases line up with TRBD1. Losses at the gene ends were 2 bases for V and 2 bases for J; bases not matched to a gene: 5. The germline gives CDR1 SGHRS, CDR2 YFSETQ. The CDR3 sequence is 16 residues long. Here the CDR3 reads CASSLSGTGTGNTIYF. The CDR3, as DNA: TGCGCCAGCAGCTTATCCGGGACAGGGACTGGAAACACCATATATTTT.

This chain uses TRBV7-9 with TRBJ2-5; no clear D gene. Germline CDR1 reads SEHNR; CDR2 reads FQNEAQ (reference sequence). The CDR3 length is 15 residues. V lost 0 bases to trimming and J lost 0 bases, with 8 bases between them. The CDR3 DNA sequence: TGTGCCAGCAGCTTAGCGCTAGGGAACCAAGAGACCCAGTACTTC. It is translated as CASSLALGNQETQYF.

As for this clonotype: A read error is possible here, since a much larger clone lies one base away. The rearrangement uses TRBV12-3 or TRBV12-4 and TRBJ2-5, with D unclear. CDR3 length equals 13 residues. V was clipped by 5 bases and J by 1 base, with 8 bases between them. CDR3 DNA sequence: TGTGCCAGCAGTACCACGCTCCAAGAGACCCAGTACTTC. It translates to CASSTTLQETQYF.

This clonotype was counted many times. The chain couples TRBV9 to TRBJ2-7; 12 nucleotides line up with TRBD1. J gave up 6 bases and V 3 bases, and 10 bases lay outside the gene matches. The germline V gene has CDR1 SGDLS and CDR2 YYNGEE. The CDR3 length is 16 residues. This CDR3 reads CASSAGPGQGALEQYF. The CDR3 DNA sequence: TGTGCCAGCAGCGCGGGACCGGGACAGGGGGCCCTCGAGCAGTACTTC.

Worth noting for this clonotype: It may be a read error: a sequence one base away is much more abundant. CDR3 sequence (DNA): TGTGCCTGTAGTATAGCAGGGTACCAAGAGACCCAGTACTTC. This sequence encodes CACSIAGYQETQYF. The V call is TRBV19, the J call TRBJ2-5; possible D gene TRBD1, 5 bases. Germline V gene data show CDR1 as LNHDA and CDR2 as SQIVND (reference sequence). The CDR3 covers 14 residues.

This clonotype has ten or more counts. J is TRBJ1-5 and V is TRBV27; no clear D gene. Germline CDR1 MNHEY, CDR2 SMNVEV (reference sequence). Trimming cost V 10 bases and J 0 bases, with 10 bases left between them. This CDR3 is built from 13 residues. The CDR3 is CATGLDSNQPQHF. The CDR3 coding sequence is TGTGCCACCGGCCTCGATAGCAATCAGCCCCAGCATTTT.

Worth noting for this clonotype: A much larger clone sits a single nucleotide away, making a read error possible. The chain couples TRBV20-1 to TRBJ1-5; tentative D call: TRBD1 (5 bases). The CDR3 totals 15 residues. CDR1 is DFQATT and CDR2 is SNEGSKA in the germline V gene (reference sequence). CDR3 bases: TGCAGTGCCTACGGGACTCCCCCCCCTAATCAGCCCCAGCTTTTT. This translates into CSAYGTPPPNQPQLF.

This clonotype was observed at least ten times. V gene TRBV5-1 combines with J gene TRBJ2-3; 7 bases match TRBD2. V was pared by 0 bases and J by 7 bases, with 8 bases of the junction left unmatched. CDR1 is SGHRS, CDR2 YFSETQ, per germline. The CDR3 consists of 15 residues. CDR3: CASSLELAAGNTQYF. The CDR3 DNA reads TGCGCCAGCAGCTTGGAGCTAGCGGCAGGGAATACGCAGTATTTT.

In its sample, this clonotype ranks as medium-sized. The chain combines TRBV6-4 with TRBJ2-2; 10 bases are a match to TRBD1. Germline CDR1 is MRHNA and CDR2 is SNTAGT. Germline trimming cut 2 bases from V and 3 bases from J; bases unmatched to any gene: 0. CDR3 length equals 15 residues. The CDR3: CASSDGTGDTGELFF. DNA for the CDR3: TGTGCCAGCAGTGACGGGACAGGGGACACCGGGGAGCTGTTTTTT.

A word on this clonotype: A read error may explain this, as a much larger clone is one base away. The CDR3 loop is CAISSRQGIEAFF. The CDR3 DNA follows: TGTGCCATCAGCTCGAGACAGGGGATTGAAGCTTTCTTT. The rearrangement links TRBV5-5 to TRBJ1-1, with 8 bases lining up with TRBD1. The CDR3 contains 13 residues. Germline loops: CDR1 SGHKS, CDR2 YYEKEE (reference sequence). Combining the CDR3 with reference TRBV5-5 and TRBJ1-1 gives the whole variable domain DAGVTQSPTHLIKTRGQQVTLRCSPISGHKSVSWYQQVLGQGPQFIFQYYEKEERGRGNFPDRFSARQFPNYSSELNVNALLLGDSALYLCAISSRQGIEAFFGQGTRLTVV.

This clonotype was observed at least ten times. The genes are TRBV24-1 and TRBJ1-1, with unresolved D. Germline-derived CDR1 and CDR2 are KGHDR and SFDVKD. V lost 7 bases and J 0 bases, leaving 8 bases between the germline ends. The CDR3 is 13 residues long. CDR3 loop: CATSNELNTEAFF. CDR3 DNA sequence: TGTGCCACCAGCAACGAATTGAACACTGAAGCTTTCTTT.

This clonotype was picked up many times. The chain carries TRBV3-1 and TRBJ2-2; perhaps TRBD2 as D (5 bases). Germline V gene data show CDR1 as LGHDT and CDR2 as YNNKEL (reference sequence). The germline V and J ends were trimmed by 0 bases and 6 bases, with 8 bases remaining between them. The CDR3 is 14 residues long. In DNA form, the CDR3 reads TGTGCCAGCAGCCAAGAATCACTAGCCGGGGAGCTGTTTTTT. Its translation: CASSQESLAGELFF.

Within the sample, this clonotype is medium-sized (0.01 to 0.1%). V and J are TRBV30 and TRBJ1-3; D is unclear. V lost 6 bases and J 0 bases, leaving 6 bases between the germline ends. The CDR3 totals 12 residues. Germline V gives CDR1 GTSNPN, CDR2 SVGIG (reference sequence). The CDR3 DNA sequence: TGTGCCTGTCCTTTCTCTGGAAACACCATATATTTT. Translated, it gives CACPFSGNTIYF.

This clonotype was counted many times. One junction end does not reproduce the germline sequence, and a read error may be involved. This chain connects TRBV11-2 to TRBJ1-1; D gene unclear. Germline V gives CDR1 SGHAT, CDR2 FQNNGV. The CDR3 loop spans 13 amino acids. The CDR3 DNA reads TGTGCCAGCAGCCGTATGCCGAACACTGAAGTTTTCTTT. Residues: CASSRMPNTEVFF.

Many counts were recorded for this clonotype. This chain connects TRBV18 to TRBJ2-2, with 7 nucleotides matching TRBD1. This CDR3 spans 18 amino acids. J lost 1 base, V lost 3 bases, and 11 bases had no gene match. Germline loops: CDR1 KGHSH, CDR2 LQKENI. The CDR3 sequence: CASSPPLGTVENTGELFF. DNA of the CDR3: TGTGCCAGCTCACCGCCCTTGGGGACAGTGGAGAACACCGGGGAGCTGTTTTTT.

Many counts were recorded for this clonotype. The gene calls are TRBV20-1 and TRBJ1-4; 9 bases align to TRBD1. Per germline, CDR1 DFQATT and CDR2 SNEGSKA (reference sequence). There are 13 residues in the CDR3. Trimming at V came to 6 bases and at J to 11 bases, leaving 10 bases not matched to a gene. CDR3 nucleotide sequence: TGCAGTGCCCTGGGGCTGACAGGGGGGAAACTGTTTTTT. This sequence encodes CSALGLTGGKLFF.

In this sample, this clonotype turned up many times. The chain couples TRBV20-1 to TRBJ1-6, with unresolved D. CDR1 and CDR2 from the germline V gene are DFQATT and SNEGSKA (reference sequence). The CDR3 has 16 amino acids. Trimming took 0 bases from V and 0 from J, leaving 9 bases between them. CDR3: CSARETRSSYNSPLHF. The CDR3 region has the DNA TGCAGTGCTAGAGAAACCAGGAGCTCCTATAATTCACCCCTCCACTTT.

The sample holds many counts of this clonotype. V gene TRBV20-1 combines with J gene TRBJ2-7; D is perhaps TRBD2 (5 bases). CDR1 is DFQATT, CDR2 SNEGSKA, per germline (reference sequence). This CDR3 is built from 17 residues. V was shortened by 6 bases and J by 2 bases, with 26 bases between the two germline ends. CDR3 residues: CSAKPHRLAGRPYEQYF. The CDR3 DNA sequence: TGCAGTGCCAAGCCTCATCGGTTGGCGGGTCGCCCCTACGAGCAGTACTTC.